Included here is one T cell receptor beta chain sequence, with context. This clonotype was recorded many times. The specificity of this receptor is unknown. Per-nucleotide qualities are absent, and no much larger clonotype sits a single base away. These data belong to a study of T cell repertoires in cytomegalovirus infection (dated by TCRdb to between 2018 and 2021). For the study in its entirety: The HLA type of each donor mattered for the analysis, because public TCR beta signatures pointed to carriage of CMV infection along with the matching HLA type. Broad study findings and their caveats: The ex vivo response was dominated by HLA-C-restricted CMV-specific TCR beta clonotypes, which also provided the single most frequent clonotype in two of eight donors. Cumulative frequency of public TCR beta family members discriminated carriers of CMV infection plus the relevant HLA type in this cohort and an independent approximately 350-donor cohort.

The sample was run on an Illumina HiSeq 1500. TCRdb ran its own pipeline on the public reads, namely fastp trimming at Q25 and MiXCR clone calling, and kept in-frame beta chains. Each record represents a unique CDR3 protein, reported with the most common genes and DNA among its rows. In all, the sample holds roughly 100,000 distinct CDR3 sequences, and approximately 15% of those were seen once. The biggest ten clones account for 8% of the sample. Sequences SGHTA (CDR1) and FQGNSA (CDR2) are obtained from the germline V gene. The cysteine opens and the phenylalanine closes a CDR3 of 15 amino acids. Solely the CDR3 DNA is kept, with 45 bases framed from the first base. The germline ends are 9 bases apart after V is trimmed by 3 bases and J by 1 base.

Recombination joined TRBV7-2 with TRBJ2-2, and perhaps TRBD1 as D gene, on 6 matching bases. The source material was PBMCs. The receptor was derived from a human donor in good health (CMV status not recorded). Some clones in this sample may be carry-over from other donors' samples. CDR3 protein: CASSFPGQNTGELFF. The DNA reads as follows: TGTGCCAGCAGCTTCCCGGGACAGAACACCGGGGAGCTGTTTTTT.